Listed below are T cell receptor beta chains from one sample, sequenced in a study of T cells after yellow fever vaccination. TCRdb re-called the 5' RACE reads through MiXCR, storing one row per CDR3 protein. Here the sample spans 250,000 to 350,000 distinct CDR3 sequences, approximately 4% being singletons. The source was PBMCs, collected 15 days after the yellow fever booster vaccination. The receptors stem from a man aged 18 to 30 who received the YFV17D yellow fever vaccine. The CDR3 runs from the conserved cysteine through the conserved F or W. Fields, in order: CDR3 DNA, CDR3 protein, D gene, J gene, V gene, clone size. D genes are given only for firm matches. Size is omitted from some rows. Given values are once, few, many or a class for expanded clones.

CDR3nt: TGTGCCAGCAGTTTAAACAGGGTTTTGAAAAAACTGTTTTTT; CDR3aa: CASSLNRVLKKLFF; d_gene: -; j_gene: TRBJ1-4; v_gene: TRBV12-3/TRBV12-4; abundance: few
CDR3nt: TGCAGTGTGGGAGGGGAAGGAAAACTGTTTTTT; CDR3aa: CSVGGEGKLFF; d_gene: -; j_gene: TRBJ1-4; v_gene: TRBV20-1; abundance: few
CDR3nt: TGTGCCAGCAGTGAAACAGGGTACACCCTCCACTTT; CDR3aa: CASSETGYTLHF; d_gene: -; j_gene: TRBJ1-6; v_gene: TRBV28; abundance: -
CDR3nt: TGCGCCAGCGTATTTGCGGGGGGGGACAATGAGCAGTTCTTC; CDR3aa: CASVFAGGDNEQFF; d_gene: TRBD2; j_gene: TRBJ2-1; v_gene: TRBV10-2; abundance: many
CDR3nt: TGTGCCAGCAGCCCCCAGATGTCCGGGATGAATGAGCAGTTCTTC; CDR3aa: CASSPQMSGMNEQFF; d_gene: -; j_gene: TRBJ2-1; v_gene: TRBV7-2; abundance: many
CDR3nt: TGTGCCAGCAGCCAAGATGGTACGGCAATTAACTATGGCTACACCTTC; CDR3aa: CASSQDGTAINYGYTF; d_gene: -; j_gene: TRBJ1-2; v_gene: TRBV3-1; abundance: few
CDR3nt: TGTGCCAGCAGCGTGGACAGGGGCACTGAAGCTTTCTTT; CDR3aa: CASSVDRGTEAFF; d_gene: TRBD1; j_gene: TRBJ1-1; v_gene: TRBV7-7; abundance: many
CDR3nt: TGTGCCAGCAGTTTTGGAGGGGCTAGCAATCAGCCCCAGCATTTT; CDR3aa: CASSFGGASNQPQHF; d_gene: -; j_gene: TRBJ1-5; v_gene: TRBV27; abundance: few
CDR3nt: TGCGCCAGCAGCGGGGGGACAGTCGACGGCGGCTACACCTTC; CDR3aa: CASSGGTVDGGYTF; d_gene: TRBD1; j_gene: TRBJ1-2; v_gene: TRBV5-1; abundance: many
CDR3nt: TGCAGTGCTAGAGATTCAGGGCACAACACCGGGGAGCTGTTTTTT; CDR3aa: CSARDSGHNTGELFF; d_gene: -; j_gene: TRBJ2-2; v_gene: TRBV20-1; abundance: many
CDR3nt: TGTGCCAGCAGCTCGACCGGGTGGGATGAGCAGTTCTTC; CDR3aa: CASSSTGWDEQFF; d_gene: -; j_gene: TRBJ2-1; v_gene: TRBV7-9; abundance: few
CDR3nt: TGTGCCAGCAGCTATTGGGAGTCGGACAATCAGCCCCAGCATTTT; CDR3aa: CASSYWESDNQPQHF; d_gene: -; j_gene: TRBJ1-5; v_gene: TRBV12-3/TRBV12-4; abundance: -
CDR3nt: TGTGCCAGCAGCTTCAGTGTCAGGGCACAAGCTTCACCCCTCCACTTT; CDR3aa: CASSFSVRAQASPLHF; d_gene: -; j_gene: TRBJ1-6; v_gene: TRBV5-6; abundance: few
CDR3nt: TGTGCCAGCTCTCGGGGGGGCACTGAAGCTTTCTTT; CDR3aa: CASSRGGTEAFF; d_gene: -; j_gene: TRBJ1-1; v_gene: TRBV9; abundance: many